This T cell receptor (beta chain) derives from a study of CD8 T cells in Susac syndrome. RNA was extracted with the RNeasy kit, and a quantity of about 0.5 to 1 ug was reverse transcribed using random hexamers. TCRdb itself ran the immunoSEQ multiplex PCR reads through MiXCR, one entry per CDR3 protein. The sample shows some 160,000 distinct CDR3 sequences, roughly 95% of them seen only once. Germline V lookup: CDR1 MNHEY, CDR2 SMNVEV (reference sequence). This CDR3 region has 13 residues. V was clipped by 3 bases and J by 6 bases; unmatched bases: 3. The multiple sclerosis controls, all treatment-naive patients, had relapsing-remitting disease that was stable or active.

This sequence was found in a human donor with multiple sclerosis. The sample comprised CD8+ T cells from PBMCs. This rearrangement joins TRBV27 to TRBJ2-7; 9 nucleotides match TRBD2. CDR3 in amino acids: CASSFGLATEQYF. The CDR3, as DNA: TGTGCCAGCAGTTTTGGACTAGCGACCGAGCAGTACTTC.